This TCR beta chain was profiled in a study of cytomegalovirus exposure and HLA in healthy donors. Turning to the study itself: Drawn from HLA-typed donors, about 85 million unique TCRs were held in an early data release.

A multiplex PCR was run with 60 Vbeta primers and 13 Jbeta primers. Repertoires were generated with immunoSEQ multiplex PCR, while TCRdb's copy carries only in-frame clones and drops some. This table holds over 100,000 clones, 75% to 90% found once. V was shortened by 0 bases and J by 6 bases, with 7 bases between the two germline ends. The CDR3 loop spans 14 amino acids. CDR1 SGDLS and CDR2 YYNGEE come from the germline V gene. Whole-study findings and limits: Specificity for CMV antigens was confirmed in vitro for a few of the CMV-associated chains.

This clone showed up just a few times. What it recognizes is unknown. The specimen was PBMCs. The receptor was isolated from a man aged 25-45 years in good health and CMV-seronegative. The rearrangement joins TRBV9 to TRBJ1-6; unclear D gene. CDR3 nucleotide sequence: TGTGCCAGCAGCGTAGGGCAGTTTAATTCACCCCTCCACTTT. Translation gives CASSVGQFNSPLHF.